This T cell receptor (beta chain) derives from a study of cytomegalovirus exposure and HLA in healthy donors. Study conclusions and caveats: Per published reports, the classifier diagnosed cytomegalovirus status with high specificity and sensitivity. In a later analysis, TCR beta V- and J-gene trimming showed a link to a missense DCLRE1C variant.

As concerns this clone: As yet, its antigen is unknown.

There are 17 residues in the CDR3. Germline V gene data show CDR1 as ENHRY and CDR2 as SYGVKD. The junction had 10 bases not matched to a gene; V was cut back by 6 bases and J by 1 base. The PCR ran on 60 Vbeta and 13 Jbeta primers. Libraries were prepared by immunoSEQ multiplex PCR; TCRdb keeps only in-frame clonotypes and omits some of them. Of 55,000 to 70,000 clones in the sample, less than 85% were seen once. The chain recombines TRBV10-3 with TRBJ1-1, with 11 bases lining up with TRBD1. The clonotype comes from a woman aged 55-69 years in good health and CMV-seropositive. Sequenced material: PBMCs. The CDR3 DNA sequence: TGTGCCATCAGGGGCGGACAGGGGGCAGGGGAGAACACTGAAGCTTTCTTT. Translation gives CAIRGGQGAGENTEAFF.